This TCR beta chain was captured in a study of blood T cell repertoires in COVID-19. Assay: immunoSEQ multiplex PCR; the TCRdb copy retains only in-frame clones and omits some. The repertoire has about 20,000 clones, about 85% of them found once; the top ten carry less than 40%. The CDR3 runs 14 residues. Trimming stripped 7 bases from V and 4 bases from J, with 16 bases between. CDR1 and CDR2 from the germline V gene are MNHEY and SVGAGI. The sequencing input was peripheral blood. The chain links TRBV6-5 to TRBJ2-5; maybe TRBD2 (6 bases). The source of this sequence is a human donor with active COVID-19. The donor label of this sample is uncertain. CDR3 amino acids: CASIRRGSRETQYF. The CDR3 DNA sequence: TGTGCCAGCATTAGGAGGGGATCTCGAGAGACCCAGTACTTC.